A selection of T cell receptor beta chains follows, all from one sample in a study of read filtering for tumor transcriptome and immune sequencing. TCRdb re-analysed the reads in MiXCR, keeping a single row per CDR3 protein. Of some 120,000 distinct CDR3 sequences listed, over 10% were seen once; the top ten hold 11%. Source material: a population of CD138-negative cells sorted from bone marrow. These receptors were taken from a donor at least 40 years old with multiple myeloma. The CDR3 runs from the conserved cysteine through the conserved F or W. Fields, in order: V gene, D gene, J gene, clone size, CDR3 DNA, CDR3 protein. D genes are given only for firm matches. Clone size is shown for a subset of rows, as once, few, many or a class of expanded clone.

v_gene: TRBV21-1; d_gene: .; j_gene: TRBJ2-1; abundance: many; CDR3nt: TGTGCCAGCAGCAAAAGAGCCGGAACGGGGGTGTTCCCGTTCTCCTACAATGAGCAGTTCTTC; CDR3aa: CASSKRAGTGVFPFSYNEQFF
v_gene: TRBV29-1; d_gene: .; j_gene: TRBJ1-5; abundance: many; CDR3nt: TGCAGCGCCCAGGATAGCAATCAGCCCCAGCATTTT; CDR3aa: CSAQDSNQPQHF
v_gene: TRBV5-1; d_gene: TRBD2; j_gene: TRBJ2-3; abundance: many; CDR3nt: TGCGCCAGCAGGATTAGCGGGGGGGCCGGAGATACGCAGTATTTT; CDR3aa: CASRISGGAGDTQYF
v_gene: TRBV5-1; d_gene: .; j_gene: TRBJ2-2; abundance: many; CDR3nt: TGTGCCAGCAGCTTAGAGGGGAACACCGGGGAGCTGTTTTTT; CDR3aa: CASSLEGNTGELFF
v_gene: TRBV29-1; d_gene: .; j_gene: TRBJ2-1; abundance: many; CDR3nt: TGCAGCGTTACGGAGCGGGACAACCGCTACAATGAGCAGTTCTTC; CDR3aa: CSVTERDNRYNEQFF
v_gene: TRBV10-2; d_gene: .; j_gene: TRBJ2-3; abundance: .; CDR3nt: TGCGCCAGCAGTGAGCTAGCGCGCACAGATACGCAGTATTTT; CDR3aa: CASSELARTDTQYF
v_gene: TRBV7-9; d_gene: TRBD1; j_gene: TRBJ1-4; abundance: many; CDR3nt: TGTGCCAGCAGCTTAGACAGGGGAGGTGAAAAACTGTTTTTT; CDR3aa: CASSLDRGGEKLFF
v_gene: TRBV20-1; d_gene: TRBD2; j_gene: TRBJ2-5; abundance: few; CDR3nt: TGCAGTGCTAGAGGCGGACTAGCGGGGGCCCAAGAGACCCAGTACTTC; CDR3aa: CSARGGLAGAQETQYF
v_gene: TRBV10-3; d_gene: .; j_gene: TRBJ2-1; abundance: many; CDR3nt: TGTGCCATCAGCCGGGGCAATGAGCAGTTCTTC; CDR3aa: CAISRGNEQFF
v_gene: TRBV30; d_gene: .; j_gene: TRBJ1-4; abundance: many; CDR3nt: TGTGCCTGGAGTCCAAGAGGTGAAAAACTGTTTTTT; CDR3aa: CAWSPRGEKLFF
v_gene: TRBV29-1; d_gene: TRBD1; j_gene: TRBJ1-1; abundance: many; CDR3nt: TGCAGCGTTGAACGAAGGACAGGGAACACTGAAGCTTTCTTT; CDR3aa: CSVERRTGNTEAFF
v_gene: TRBV5-1; d_gene: .; j_gene: TRBJ2-7; abundance: .; CDR3nt: TGCGCCAGCAGTATAACCGGGACGGACACCTACGAGCAGTACTTC; CDR3aa: CASSITGTDTYEQYF
v_gene: TRBV6-6; d_gene: .; j_gene: TRBJ1-5; abundance: many; CDR3nt: TGTGCCAGCAGTTACGGGCAGTCGGTAGGGTATAGCAATCAGCCCCAGCATTTT; CDR3aa: CASSYGQSVGYSNQPQHF
v_gene: TRBV20-1; d_gene: .; j_gene: TRBJ2-2; abundance: many; CDR3nt: TGCAGTGCTAGGAGGGGCGACACCGGGGAGCTGTTTTTT; CDR3aa: CSARRGDTGELFF
v_gene: TRBV5-8; d_gene: TRBD1; j_gene: TRBJ2-1; abundance: few; CDR3nt: TGTGCCAGCACTCGATGGACAGGGAGCTCCTACAATGAGCAGTTCTTC; CDR3aa: CASTRWTGSSYNEQFF
v_gene: TRBV24-1; d_gene: .; j_gene: TRBJ2-1; abundance: many; CDR3nt: TGTGCCACCAGTGATTTAAAGGGACTGGCCATCAATGAGCAGTTCTTC; CDR3aa: CATSDLKGLAINEQFF
v_gene: TRBV20-1; d_gene: .; j_gene: TRBJ2-1; abundance: many; CDR3nt: TGCAGTGCTAGCGAGGCGTCGCGGGGTTACAATGAGCAGTTCTTC; CDR3aa: CSASEASRGYNEQFF
v_gene: TRBV6-6; d_gene: .; j_gene: TRBJ1-2; abundance: many; CDR3nt: TGTGCCAGCAGTCAGCCTCAGGGCCTCTCTTATGGCTACACCTTC; CDR3aa: CASSQPQGLSYGYTF
v_gene: TRBV7-6; d_gene: TRBD2; j_gene: TRBJ2-5; abundance: .; CDR3nt: TGTGCCAGCAGCTTAGCCGGACTAGCTGAAGAGACCCAGTACTTC; CDR3aa: CASSLAGLAEETQYF